Listed here is a single T cell receptor beta chain. This entry comes from a study of blood T cell repertoires in COVID-19. Overall study: From the United States, Italy and Spain came samples of acute and convalescent COVID-19. T cells, B-cell-depleted T cells, or PBMCs supplied cDNA or gDNA.

Measured with immunoSEQ multiplex PCR; TCRdb has only the in-frame clones, and not every one. The sample carries 150,000 to 200,000 clones, over 70% recorded once. This CDR3 comprises 15 residues. The receptor was derived from a man between 65 and 85 years old with acute or convalescent COVID-19. This chain uses TRBV21-1 with TRBJ1-2; the D call TRBD1 from the table was never checked on the DNA. TRBV21-1 is a known pseudogene. Input material: peripheral blood. CDR3 sequence reads: CASSTQLDRDYGYTF. The CDR3 bases are TGTGCCAGCAGCACCCAATTGGACAGGGACTATGGCTACACCTTC.